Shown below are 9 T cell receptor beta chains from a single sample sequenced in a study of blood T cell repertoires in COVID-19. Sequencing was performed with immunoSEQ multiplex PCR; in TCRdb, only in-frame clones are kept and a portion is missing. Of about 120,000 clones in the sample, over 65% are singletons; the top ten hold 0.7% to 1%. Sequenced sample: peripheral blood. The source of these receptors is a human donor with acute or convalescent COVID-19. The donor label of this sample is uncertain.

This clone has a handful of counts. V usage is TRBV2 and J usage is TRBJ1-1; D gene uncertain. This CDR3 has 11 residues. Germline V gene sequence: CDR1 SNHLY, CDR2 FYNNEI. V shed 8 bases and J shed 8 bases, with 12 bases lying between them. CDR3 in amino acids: CASAVAEEAFF. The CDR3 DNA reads TGTGCCAGCGCCGTAGCGGAGGAAGCTTTCTTT.

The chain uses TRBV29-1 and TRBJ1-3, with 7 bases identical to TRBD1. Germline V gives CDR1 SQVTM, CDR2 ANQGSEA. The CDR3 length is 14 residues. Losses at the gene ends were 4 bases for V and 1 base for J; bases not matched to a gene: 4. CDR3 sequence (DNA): TGCAGCGTTGCCCAGGGGGGATCTGGAAACACCATATATTTT. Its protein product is CSVAQGGSGNTIYF.

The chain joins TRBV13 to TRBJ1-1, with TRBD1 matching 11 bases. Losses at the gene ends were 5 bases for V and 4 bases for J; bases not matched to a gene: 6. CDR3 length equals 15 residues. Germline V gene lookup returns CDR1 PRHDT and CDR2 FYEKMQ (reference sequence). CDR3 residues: CASSPGTGGATEAFF. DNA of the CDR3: TGTGCCAGCAGCCCCGGGACAGGGGGAGCCACTGAAGCTTTCTTT.

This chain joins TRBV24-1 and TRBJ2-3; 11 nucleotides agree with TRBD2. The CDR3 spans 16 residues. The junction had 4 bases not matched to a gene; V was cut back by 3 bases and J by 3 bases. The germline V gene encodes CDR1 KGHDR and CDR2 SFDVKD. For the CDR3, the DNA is TGTGCCACCAGTGATCTAGCGGGGGGCCTAACAGATACGCAGTATTTT. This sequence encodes CATSDLAGGLTDTQYF.

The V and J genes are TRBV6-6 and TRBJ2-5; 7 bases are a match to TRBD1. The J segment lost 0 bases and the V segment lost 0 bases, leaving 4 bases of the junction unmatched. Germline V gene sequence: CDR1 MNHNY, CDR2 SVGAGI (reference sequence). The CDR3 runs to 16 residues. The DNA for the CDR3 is TGTGCCAGCAGTTACTCGGGCAGGGGGTACCAAGAGACCCAGTACTTC. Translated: CASSYSGRGYQETQYF.

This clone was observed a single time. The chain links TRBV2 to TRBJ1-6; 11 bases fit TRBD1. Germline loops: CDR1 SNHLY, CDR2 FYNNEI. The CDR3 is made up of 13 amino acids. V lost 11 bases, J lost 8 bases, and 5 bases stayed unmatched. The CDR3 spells CAAGGQGDSPLHF. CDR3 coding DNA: TGTGCCGCGGGGGGACAGGGGGATTCACCCCTCCACTTT. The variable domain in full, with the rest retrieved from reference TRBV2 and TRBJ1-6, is EPEVTQTPSHQVTQMGQEVILRCVPISNHLYFYWYRQILGQKVEFLVSFYNNEISEKSEIFDDQFSVERPDGSNFTLKIRSTKLEDSAMYFCAAGGQGDSPLHFGNGTRLTVT.

The CDR3 DNA follows: TGTGCCAGCACCACGGGACAGGGGGCCCTCTATGGCTACACCTTC. This translates into CASTTGQGALYGYTF. The rearrangement joins TRBV28 to TRBJ1-2; TRBD1 matches at 12 bases. The CDR3 runs to 15 residues. From germline, CDR1 is MDHEN and CDR2 SYDVKM. With V trimmed by 7 bases and J by 4 bases, 7 bases remained unmatched.

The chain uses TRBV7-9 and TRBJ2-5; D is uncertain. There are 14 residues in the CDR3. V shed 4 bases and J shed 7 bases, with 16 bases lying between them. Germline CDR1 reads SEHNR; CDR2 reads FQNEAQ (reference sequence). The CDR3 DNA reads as TGTGCCAGCAGCTCCTATGTGTCGTCTGGGACCCAGTACTTC. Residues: CASSSYVSSGTQYF. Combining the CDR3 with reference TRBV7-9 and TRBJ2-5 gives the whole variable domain DTGVSQNPRHKITKRGQNVTFRCDPISEHNRLYWYRQTLGQGPEFLTYFQNEAQLEKSRLLSDRFSAERPKGSFSTLEIQRTEQGDSAMYLCASSSYVSSGTQYFGPGTRLLVL.

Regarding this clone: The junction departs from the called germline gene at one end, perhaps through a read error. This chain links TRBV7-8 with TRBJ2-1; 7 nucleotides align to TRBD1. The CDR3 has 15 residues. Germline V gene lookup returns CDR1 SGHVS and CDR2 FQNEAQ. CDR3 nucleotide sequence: TGTGCCAGCAGTTTAGACAGGGAGTTTTACAATGAGCAGTTCTTC. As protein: CASSLDREFYNEQFF.